A selection of T cell receptor beta chains follows, all from one sample in a study of shared clonotypes between healthy human individuals. Sequencing was performed with immunoSEQ multiplex PCR; in TCRdb, only in-frame clones are kept and a portion is missing. This sample has about 1.5 million clones, with nearly 99% found just once. The sample was naive CD4+ T cells sorted from blood. These receptors were taken from a man aged 30 to 45 in good health. CDR3s include the opening cysteine and the closing phenylalanine or tryptophan. A D gene is named only where the DNA matches it firmly. Not every row has a clone size; where given, it reads once, few, many or a size class.

v_call: TRBV28
d_call: NA
clone_size: NA
j_call: TRBJ2-7
cdr3_aa: CASRTYYEQYF
cdr3_nt: TGTGCCAGCAGGACTTACTACGAGCAGTACTTC

v_call: TRBV5-4
d_call: NA
clone_size: NA
j_call: TRBJ1-5
cdr3_aa: CASSLDLAGLEPQHF
cdr3_nt: TGTGCCAGCAGCTTGGACCTCGCAGGGTTGGAGCCCCAGCATTTT

v_call: TRBV6-1
d_call: NA
clone_size: NA
j_call: TRBJ2-1
cdr3_aa: CASSDNPRLTFF
cdr3_nt: TGTGCCAGCAGTGATAACCCTCGCCTCACGTTCTTC

v_call: TRBV10-3
d_call: NA
clone_size: NA
j_call: TRBJ2-6
cdr3_aa: CAIKRASGANVLTF
cdr3_nt: TGTGCCATTAAGAGGGCCTCTGGGGCCAACGTCCTGACTTTC

v_call: TRBV4-1
d_call: NA
clone_size: NA
j_call: TRBJ2-3
cdr3_aa: CASTSLGGKTDTQYF
cdr3_nt: TGCGCCAGCACCTCCTTAGGGGGTAAGACAGATACGCAGTATTTT

v_call: TRBV4-3
d_call: NA
clone_size: NA
j_call: TRBJ1-5
cdr3_aa: CASSPGTHLGPQHF
cdr3_nt: TGCGCCAGCAGCCCCGGGACGCACCTCGGTCCCCAGCATTTT

v_call: TRBV15
d_call: TRBD2
clone_size: NA
j_call: TRBJ2-1
cdr3_aa: CATSRDRRGAAGFNEQFF
cdr3_nt: TGTGCCACCAGCAGAGATCGCCGGGGAGCAGCGGGATTCAATGAGCAGTTCTTC

v_call: TRBV29-1
d_call: TRBD1
clone_size: NA
j_call: TRBJ2-7
cdr3_aa: CSVSGTGLYEQYF
cdr3_nt: TGCAGCGTTTCCGGGACAGGGCTCTACGAGCAGTACTTC

v_call: TRBV5-1
d_call: TRBD1
clone_size: NA
j_call: TRBJ1-2
cdr3_aa: CASSLVGQGAHYGYTF
cdr3_nt: TGCGCCAGCAGCTTGGTGGGACAGGGGGCTCACTATGGCTACACCTTC

v_call: TRBV6-6
d_call: TRBD1
clone_size: NA
j_call: TRBJ2-7
cdr3_aa: CASRNRDRVFSEQYF
cdr3_nt: TGTGCCAGCAGAAACCGGGACAGGGTCTTCAGCGAGCAGTACTTC

v_call: TRBV5-1
d_call: NA
clone_size: once
j_call: TRBJ2-3
cdr3_aa: CASSFLDTQYF
cdr3_nt: TGCGCCAGCAGCTTTTTGGATACGCAGTATTTT

v_call: TRBV27
d_call: TRBD2
clone_size: NA
j_call: TRBJ2-5
cdr3_aa: CASSLWGGQETQYF
cdr3_nt: TGTGCCAGCAGTTTATGGGGGGGGCAAGAGACCCAGTACTTC

v_call: TRBV9
d_call: TRBD1
clone_size: NA
j_call: TRBJ2-6
cdr3_aa: CASGLGQGISGANVLTF
cdr3_nt: TGTGCCTCGGGGCTGGGACAGGGGATCTCTGGGGCCAACGTCCTGACTTTC

v_call: TRBV7-8
d_call: TRBD1
clone_size: NA
j_call: TRBJ2-2
cdr3_aa: CASSPRRDRGLTGELFF
cdr3_nt: TGTGCCAGCAGCCCCCGGCGGGACAGGGGGCTCACCGGGGAGCTGTTTTTT

v_call: TRBV2
d_call: TRBD1
clone_size: NA
j_call: TRBJ2-7
cdr3_aa: CASRTGFEQYF
cdr3_nt: TGTGCCAGCAGGACAGGGTTCGAGCAGTACTTC

v_call: TRBV28
d_call: NA
clone_size: NA
j_call: TRBJ2-7
cdr3_aa: CASSFSLLASTYEQYF
cdr3_nt: TGTGCCAGCAGTTTTTCCCTTCTAGCGTCTACCTACGAGCAGTACTTC

v_call: TRBV7-2
d_call: TRBD1
clone_size: NA
j_call: TRBJ2-7
cdr3_aa: CASSLGLGQGFSYEQYF
cdr3_nt: TGTGCCAGCAGCTTAGGGCTGGGACAGGGGTTTTCCTACGAGCAGTACTTC

v_call: TRBV29-1
d_call: NA
clone_size: NA
j_call: TRBJ2-7
cdr3_aa: CSVEGGSAYEQYF
cdr3_nt: TGCAGCGTTGAAGGGGGGTCCGCCTACGAGCAGTACTTC

v_call: TRBV7-3
d_call: NA
clone_size: NA
j_call: TRBJ2-1
cdr3_aa: CASSLSRDNEQFF
cdr3_nt: TGTGCCAGCAGCTTAAGTCGCGACAATGAGCAGTTCTTC

v_call: TRBV7-9
d_call: NA
clone_size: NA
j_call: TRBJ1-4
cdr3_aa: CASSYAGTGEKLFF
cdr3_nt: TGTGCCAGCAGCTACGCAGGGACGGGGGAAAAACTGTTTTTT

v_call: TRBV28
d_call: NA
clone_size: NA
j_call: TRBJ1-5
cdr3_aa: CASWSGGRGQPQHF
cdr3_nt: TGTGCCAGCTGGAGTGGGGGGCGAGGTCAGCCCCAGCATTTT

v_call: TRBV18
d_call: TRBD1
clone_size: few
j_call: TRBJ1-1
cdr3_aa: CASSPGQGFTEAFF
cdr3_nt: TGTGCCAGCTCACCGGGACAGGGGTTCACTGAAGCTTTCTTT

v_call: TRBV15
d_call: NA
clone_size: NA
j_call: TRBJ1-3
cdr3_aa: CATSRDGRASGNTIYF
cdr3_nt: TGTGCCACCAGCAGAGATGGGAGGGCTTCTGGAAACACCATATATTTT

v_call: TRBV18
d_call: NA
clone_size: NA
j_call: TRBJ2-7
cdr3_aa: CASCRDILGEQYF
cdr3_nt: TGTGCCAGCTGCCGGGACATCCTCGGCGAGCAGTACTTC

v_call: TRBV4-3
d_call: NA
clone_size: NA
j_call: TRBJ2-3
cdr3_aa: CASSGGRVFTDTQYF
cdr3_nt: TGCGCCAGCAGCGGGGGGCGCGTATTCACAGATACGCAGTATTTT

v_call: TRBV5-1
d_call: TRBD2
clone_size: NA
j_call: TRBJ2-3
cdr3_aa: CASSLAGISTDTQYF
cdr3_nt: TGCGCCAGCAGCTTAGCGGGAATCAGCACAGATACGCAGTATTTT

v_call: TRBV27
d_call: NA
clone_size: NA
j_call: TRBJ2-1
cdr3_aa: CASSPTPSSPKHNEQFF
cdr3_nt: TGTGCCAGCAGTCCCACGCCCTCCTCGCCTAAACACAATGAGCAGTTCTTC

v_call: TRBV7-9
d_call: NA
clone_size: NA
j_call: TRBJ2-3
cdr3_aa: CASTVGVLSTDTQYF
cdr3_nt: TGTGCCAGCACCGTAGGGGTCTTGAGCACAGATACGCAGTATTTT

v_call: TRBV5-1
d_call: TRBD2
clone_size: NA
j_call: TRBJ2-7
cdr3_aa: CASSLGLAGLSYEQYF
cdr3_nt: TGCGCCAGCAGCTTGGGTCTAGCGGGGCTCTCCTACGAGCAGTACTTC

v_call: TRBV7-9
d_call: TRBD2
clone_size: once
j_call: TRBJ2-7
cdr3_aa: CASSFLAGVEQYF
cdr3_nt: TGTGCCAGCAGCTTTCTAGCGGGAGTTGAGCAGTACTTC

v_call: TRBV18
d_call: TRBD1
clone_size: NA
j_call: TRBJ1-4
cdr3_aa: CASSPLQGAPTNEKLFF
cdr3_nt: TGTGCCAGCTCACCATTGCAGGGGGCGCCAACTAATGAAAAACTGTTTTTT

v_call: TRBV9
d_call: TRBD2
clone_size: NA
j_call: TRBJ2-3
cdr3_aa: CASGLAGRTDTQYF
cdr3_nt: TGTGCCAGCGGGCTAGCGGGACGCACAGATACGCAGTATTTT

v_call: TRBV9
d_call: TRBD2
clone_size: NA
j_call: TRBJ2-3
cdr3_aa: CASSVGTSGDTQYF
cdr3_nt: TGTGCCAGCAGCGTAGGGACTAGCGGAGATACGCAGTATTTT

v_call: TRBV28
d_call: TRBD2
clone_size: NA
j_call: TRBJ2-3
cdr3_aa: CASSSQREGPDTQYF
cdr3_nt: TGTGCCAGCAGTTCCCAGCGGGAGGGCCCAGATACGCAGTATTTT

v_call: TRBV11-3
d_call: TRBD2
clone_size: NA
j_call: TRBJ2-1
cdr3_aa: CASSLDGGLAENNEQFF
cdr3_nt: TGTGCCAGCAGCTTAGACGGAGGACTAGCGGAAAACAATGAGCAGTTCTTC

v_call: TRBV4-3
d_call: NA
clone_size: once
j_call: TRBJ1-1
cdr3_aa: CASSQAGGGDLAFF
cdr3_nt: TGCGCCAGCAGCCAAGCCGGTGGAGGGGATTTAGCTTTCTTT

v_call: TRBV29-1
d_call: NA
clone_size: NA
j_call: TRBJ2-1
cdr3_aa: CSVDGVSSYNEQFF
cdr3_nt: TGCAGCGTTGATGGGGTGAGCTCCTACAATGAGCAGTTCTTC

v_call: TRBV5-1
d_call: NA
clone_size: NA
j_call: TRBJ2-3
cdr3_aa: CASSLKGSTDTQYF
cdr3_nt: TGCGCCAGCAGCTTGAAGGGGTCCACAGATACGCAGTATTTT

v_call: TRBV6-6
d_call: NA
clone_size: NA
j_call: TRBJ2-7
cdr3_aa: CASSSGSKLSEQYF
cdr3_nt: TGTGCCAGCAGTTCGGGATCAAAGCTGTCCGAGCAGTACTTC

v_call: TRBV18
d_call: NA
clone_size: NA
j_call: TRBJ2-7
cdr3_aa: CASSASSYEQYF
cdr3_nt: TGTGCCAGCTCAGCGAGCTCCTACGAGCAGTACTTC

v_call: TRBV2
d_call: TRBD1
clone_size: NA
j_call: TRBJ2-7
cdr3_aa: CASKQGKSYEQYF
cdr3_nt: TGTGCCAGCAAACAGGGGAAATCCTACGAGCAGTACTTC